The clone carrying this T cell receptor (beta chain) was counted once. Its target is unknown. The data belong to a study of cytomegalovirus exposure and HLA in healthy donors. Findings and caveats of the study: Earlier findings revealed that most TCR beta V segments proved productive either about 87% or about 30% of the time. From TCR beta sequences, most subjects' HLA-A and HLA-B alleles were reportedly predicted accurately.

Trimming took 5 bases from V and 2 from J; bases not matched to a gene: 6. CDR1 PRHDT and CDR2 FYEKMQ come from the germline V gene (reference sequence). This CDR3 has 14 amino acids. Vbeta (60) and Jbeta (13) primers were used in the PCR. Data came from immunoSEQ multiplex PCR; TCRdb stores just in-frame clones and leaves some out. This table holds approximately 120,000 clones, 70% to 80% found once. Sequenced input: PBMCs. The sequence was collected from a middle-aged woman in good health and CMV-seropositive. V usage is TRBV13 and J usage is TRBJ2-7; 7 nucleotides match TRBD1. CDR3 sequence: CASSIGTEAYEQYF. In nucleotides, the CDR3 is TGTGCCAGCAGCATCGGGACAGAAGCCTACGAGCAGTACTTC.